What follows is one T cell receptor beta chain and its context. This entry is derived from a study of shared clonotypes between healthy human individuals. Study overall: Every donor yielded three CD4 naive, three CD4 memory, two CD8 naive and one CD8 memory plate.

For each subset, genomic DNA was distributed in equal portions over several immunoSEQ plates. Sequencing was performed with immunoSEQ multiplex PCR; in TCRdb, only in-frame clones are kept and a portion is missing. This table holds 2,100,000 or so clones, approximately 95% found once. The CDR3 covers 12 residues. CDR1 and CDR2 from the germline V gene are SQVTM and ANQGSEA. The ends were cut back, 3 bases at V and 5 bases at J, with 10 bases in the middle. The sequenced sample was naive CD4+ T cells sorted from blood. Subset denoted: CD45RA+ positively selected. V gene TRBV29-1 combines with J gene TRBJ1-2; TRBD1 might be the D (5 bases). This TCR was recovered from a young man in good health. CDR3 coding DNA: TGCAGCGTTGAGAGCGGGGGTTATGGCTACACCTTC. Translated, it gives CSVESGGYGYTF.